The clone carrying this TCR beta chain was detected a few times. These data come from a study of blood T cells in healthy people across ages. Per-sample yields of isolated PBMCs were at least 6 million. Combining a sample-barcoded 5' primer with a J-beta primer mix, a second PCR ran for roughly 7 to 12 cycles. TCRdb redid the calling of the 5' RACE reads with MiXCR, one entry per CDR3 protein. The sample yields about 510,000 distinct CDR3 sequences, about 27% seen once. This sample was shared with a second study, whose subject was T cells of mothers and their children. That publication notes: Nine systemically healthy Caucasian donors: three mothers, six children. Related mother-child pairs shared slightly more overlap than unrelated pairs, but the difference was non-significant.

Source material: blood. This TCR derives from a boy aged 2 to 9 in good health.

CDR3 in DNA: TGTGCCAGCACGGCTAGCGGGGGGAAGGAGACCCAGTACTTC. It is translated as CASTASGGKETQYF. The chain is built from TRBV3-1 and TRBJ2-1, with TRBD2 matching 11 bases. Matching the DNA end better, TRBJ2-5 makes the J call doubtful. Germline CDR1 and CDR2: LGHDT and YNNKEL (reference sequence). This CDR3 comprises 14 residues.